The rows below give T cell receptor beta chains drawn from one sample of a study of graft-versus-host responses after intestinal transplantation. No antigen has been assigned to these receptors. Profiled with immunoSEQ multiplex PCR; TCRdb holds only in-frame clones, not every one. The data hold tens of thousands of clones, with approximately 96% observed a single time. Sequencing used unstimulated CD8+ T cells sorted from spleen or lymph node cells, obtained before transplant. All receptors come from a human donor who was the organ donor for an intestinal transplant. The CDR3 runs from the conserved cysteine through the conserved F or W. A D gene is named only where the DNA matches it firmly. The size of a clone is reported for some rows only, either as once, few or many, or as a class for expanded clones.

d_call j_call clone_size v_call cdr3_aa cdr3_nt
NA TRBJ1-2 NA TRBV6-1 CASSSNPGNYGYTF TGTGCCAGCAGTTCAAATCCAGGAAACTATGGCTACACCTTC
NA TRBJ2-2 NA TRBV9 CASSVGTVGGTGELFF TGTGCCAGCAGCGTGGGGACAGTCGGGGGCACCGGGGAGCTGTTTTTT
NA TRBJ2-7 NA TRBV5-1 CASSLWQGEQYF TGCGCCAGCAGCTTGTGGCAGGGCGAGCAGTACTTC
NA TRBJ2-7 NA TRBV7-2 CASSLDSYFYEQYF TGTGCCAGCAGCTTAGATTCGTACTTCTACGAGCAGTACTTC
TRBD1 TRBJ2-7 NA TRBV29-1 CSVSTGQGTSEQYF TGCAGCGTGTCAACGGGACAGGGGACCAGCGAGCAGTACTTC
NA TRBJ1-2 NA TRBV27 CASSSLQTNYGYTF TGTGCCAGCAGTTCATTACAGACTAACTATGGCTACACCTTC
NA TRBJ1-6 NA TRBV9 CASSAAPIGDPLHF TGTGCCAGCAGCGCAGCCCCGATCGGGGACCCACTCCACTTT
NA TRBJ2-7 NA TRBV11-1 CASKTGLHEQYF TGTGCCAGCAAGACGGGACTCCACGAGCAGTACTTC
NA TRBJ1-2 NA TRBV9 CASSSGPRYGYTF TGTGCCAGCAGCTCTGGTCCCCGGTATGGCTACACCTTC
NA TRBJ2-7 NA TRBV11-1 CASSLIETTYEQYF TGTGCCAGCAGCTTAATTGAAACCACCTACGAGCAGTACTTC
NA TRBJ1-1 NA TRBV4-3 CASSQLGGGTEAFF TGCGCCAGCAGCCAATTGGGAGGGGGAACTGAAGCTTTCTTT
TRBD2 TRBJ2-4 NA TRBV30 CAWSGPGSGGDNIQYF TGTGCCTGGAGTGGCCCAGGGAGCGGGGGGGATAACATTCAGTACTTC
TRBD2 TRBJ2-7 NA TRBV2 CTSSEGPSGGYYEQYF TGTACCAGCAGTGAAGGTCCTAGCGGGGGATACTACGAGCAGTACTTC
TRBD1 TRBJ2-2 NA TRBV7-9 CASSPLRDRGDGELFF TGTGCCAGCAGCCCGCTCCGGGACAGGGGGGACGGGGAGCTGTTTTTT
TRBD1 TRBJ2-7 NA TRBV4-2 CASSPGTGGFEQYF TGTGCCAGCAGCCCCGGGACAGGGGGATTTGAGCAGTACTTC
NA TRBJ2-3 NA TRBV4-1 CASSQDPPGGSDTQYF TGCGCCAGCAGCCAAGACCCCCCCGGGGGCTCAGATACGCAGTATTTT
TRBD1 TRBJ1-3 NA TRBV11-2 CASSPGQAGSGNTIYF TGTGCCAGCAGCCCGGGACAGGCGGGCTCTGGAAACACCATATATTTT
NA TRBJ2-3 NA TRBV27 CASSRDWGTDTQYF TGTGCCAGCAGCCGAGACTGGGGCACAGATACGCAGTATTTT
NA TRBJ1-2 once TRBV14 CASSQVPAYGYTF TGTGCCAGCAGCCAAGTACCAGCGTATGGCTACACCTTC
NA TRBJ2-7 NA TRBV5-1 CASNHGQTYEQYF TGCGCCAGCAACCATGGACAGACCTACGAGCAGTACTTC
NA TRBJ2-7 NA TRBV6-5 CASSYGDGSYEQYF TGTGCCAGCAGTTACGGGGACGGCTCCTACGAGCAGTACTTC
NA TRBJ2-1 NA TRBV30 CAWSVVGGSFRNEQFF TGTGCCTGGAGTGTAGTAGGGGGGTCATTTAGAAATGAGCAGTTCTTC
NA TRBJ1-1 NA TRBV27 CASSFRLWLGVQGLTEMNTEAFF TGTGCCAGCAGTTTCCGACTTTGGCTCGGGGTCCAGGGCCTAACGGAAATGAACACTGAAGCTTTCTTT
NA TRBJ2-3 NA TRBV2 CASRGLVISTDTQYF TGTGCCAGCAGGGGGTTGGTAATAAGCACAGATACGCAGTATTTT
TRBD1 TRBJ2-7 NA TRBV9 CASSVVGQGGEEQYF TGTGCCAGCAGCGTAGTAGGACAGGGTGGAGAAGAGCAGTACTTC
NA TRBJ1-5 once TRBV19 CASTRGAVQPQHF TGTGCCAGTACTAGAGGGGCGGTTCAGCCCCAGCATTTT
NA TRBJ1-1 NA TRBV5-4 CASSLGGEAFF TGTGCCAGCAGCTTGGGCGGTGAAGCTTTCTTT
TRBD2 TRBJ2-3 NA TRBV4-3 CASSQGGGVTDTQYF TGCGCCAGCAGCCAAGGCGGGGGGGTAACAGATACGCAGTATTTT
NA TRBJ1-5 NA TRBV28 CASSFVGAERGYNQPQHF TGTGCCAGCAGTTTTGTGGGGGCGGAACGGGGGTACAATCAGCCCCAGCATTTT
NA TRBJ2-6 NA TRBV4-2 CASSQDNGRPGANVLTF TGTGCCAGCAGCCAAGATAATGGACGGCCTGGGGCCAACGTCCTGACTTTC
TRBD1 TRBJ2-4 NA TRBV5-5 CASSRPDRGEDIQYF TGTGCCAGCAGCCGTCCCGACAGGGGCGAGGACATTCAGTACTTC
NA TRBJ2-7 NA TRBV11-3 CASSLGPPSYEQYF TGTGCCAGCAGCTTAGGGCCACCCTCCTACGAGCAGTACTTC
TRBD1 TRBJ2-1 NA TRBV2 CASSGAGTAYNEQFF TGTGCCAGCAGTGGGGCCGGGACAGCCTACAATGAGCAGTTCTTC
NA TRBJ1-3 NA TRBV11-2 CASSLDRANTIYF TGTGCCAGCAGCTTAGACAGGGCGAACACCATATATTTT
NA TRBJ1-1 NA TRBV5-4 CASSLTQGYNTEAFF TGTGCCAGCAGCTTGACTCAGGGGTACAATACCGAAGCTTTCTTT
NA TRBJ1-1 once TRBV14 CASSPGPNTEAFF TGTGCCAGCAGCCCGGGTCCGAACACTGAAGCTTTCTTT
NA TRBJ1-1 NA TRBV4-2 CASSQSTRGGNTEAFF TGTGCCAGCAGCCAGTCAACCAGGGGCGGGAACACTGAAGCTTTCTTT
NA TRBJ1-2 NA TRBV4-1 CASSQEDGILAYGYTF TGCGCCAGCAGCCAAGAAGATGGGATCTTGGCTTATGGCTACACCTTC
NA TRBJ1-1 NA TRBV19 CASSIDLGMNTEAFF TGTGCCAGTAGTATCGATCTAGGGATGAACACTGAAGCTTTCTTT
NA TRBJ2-1 NA TRBV4-1 CASSQVSGSARGEQFF TGCGCCAGCAGCCAAGTGTCGGGGTCGGCGCGGGGAGAGCAGTTCTTC
TRBD2 TRBJ2-1 NA TRBV28 CAITRGGGIDEQFF TGTGCCATTACCCGGGGGGGAGGCATAGATGAGCAGTTCTTC